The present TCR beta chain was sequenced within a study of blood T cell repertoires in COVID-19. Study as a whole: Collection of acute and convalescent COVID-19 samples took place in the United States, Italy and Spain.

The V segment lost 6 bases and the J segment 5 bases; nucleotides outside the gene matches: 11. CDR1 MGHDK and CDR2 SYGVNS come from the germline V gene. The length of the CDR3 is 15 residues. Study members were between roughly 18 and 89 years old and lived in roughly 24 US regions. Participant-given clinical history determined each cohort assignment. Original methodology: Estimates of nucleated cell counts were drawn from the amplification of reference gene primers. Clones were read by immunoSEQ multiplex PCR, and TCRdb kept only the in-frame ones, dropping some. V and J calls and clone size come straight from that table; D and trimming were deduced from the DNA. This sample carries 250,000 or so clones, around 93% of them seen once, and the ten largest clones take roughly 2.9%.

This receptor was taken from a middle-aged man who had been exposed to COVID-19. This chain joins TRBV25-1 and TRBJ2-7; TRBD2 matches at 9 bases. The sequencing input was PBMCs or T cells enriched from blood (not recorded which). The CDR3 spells CASRGGASGNNEQYF. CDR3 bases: TGTGCCAGCAGGGGGGGGGCTAGCGGGAACAACGAGCAGTACTTC.